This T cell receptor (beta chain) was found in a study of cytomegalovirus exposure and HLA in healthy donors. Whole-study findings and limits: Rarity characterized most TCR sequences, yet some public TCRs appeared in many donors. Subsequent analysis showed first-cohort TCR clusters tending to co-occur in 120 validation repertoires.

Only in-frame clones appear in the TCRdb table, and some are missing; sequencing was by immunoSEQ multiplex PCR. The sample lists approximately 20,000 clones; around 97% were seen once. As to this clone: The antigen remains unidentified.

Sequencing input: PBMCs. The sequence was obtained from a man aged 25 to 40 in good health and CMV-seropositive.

As DNA, the CDR3 is TGTGCCAGCAGCCGGGGGGGCGCCTATGGCTACACCTTC. Translated: CASSRGGAYGYTF. This chain joins TRBV6-4 and TRBJ1-2; tentatively, D is TRBD1 (6 bases). In germline, CDR1 is MRHNA, CDR2 SNTAGT. The CDR3 length is 13 residues. Trimming stripped 6 bases from V and 4 bases from J, with 12 bases between.